These 21 T cell receptor beta chains were all obtained from the same sample, sequenced in a study of glioma-infiltrating T cells after dendritic cell vaccination. Clones were sequenced by immunoSEQ multiplex PCR, and TCRdb holds only the in-frame ones, with some missing. The sample holds some 91,000 clones, 75% to 85% seen once. Time point: after dendritic cell vaccination, including at tumor progression/relapse. The sample here was blood, taken after dendritic cell vaccination. The receptors were sampled from a human donor with glioblastoma.

This clone was detected once. The V gene is TRBV4-2, the J gene TRBJ2-5; 14 bases line up with TRBD2. The CDR3 extends over 17 amino acids. The V gene end was trimmed by 5 bases and the J gene end by 5 bases; junction bases not matched to a gene: 10. Per the germline V gene, CDR1 is LGHNA and CDR2 is YNFKEQ. This CDR3 reads CASSSGTSGSSDETQYF. The CDR3 nucleotides read TGTGCCAGCAGCTCCGGGACTAGCGGGAGCTCTGACGAGACCCAGTACTTC.

The chain recombines TRBV2 with TRBJ2-3; 10 nucleotides align to TRBD1. Losses at the gene ends were 6 bases for V and 1 base for J; bases not matched to a gene: 7. The CDR3 is made up of 16 amino acids. CDR1 is SNHLY and CDR2 is FYNNEI in the germline V gene. CDR3 in amino acids: CASRGRDRGRTDTQYF. The DNA for the CDR3 is TGTGCCAGCAGGGGCCGGGACAGGGGACGCACAGATACGCAGTATTTT.

This clone was detected only a few times. The chain uses TRBV15 and TRBJ2-3; 9 bases fit TRBD2. The CDR3 has 19 residues. Germline V CDR1 and CDR2: LNHNV, YYDKDF (reference sequence). V shed 0 bases, J shed 0 bases, and the junction held 10 bases outside the gene matches. The CDR3 DNA reads as TGTGCCACCAGCAGAGATCAAGTCATAGCGGGGGCTAGCACAGATACGCAGTATTTT. Translating it yields CATSRDQVIAGASTDTQYF.

The genes are TRBV7-7 and TRBJ2-2, with D perhaps matching TRBD2 (6 bases). The CDR3 runs to 14 residues. V was shortened by 6 bases and J by 1 base, with 9 bases between the two germline ends. Per germline, CDR1 SSHAT and CDR2 FNYEAQ (reference sequence). CDR3 region: CASRRDWNTGELFF. CDR3 nucleotide sequence: TGTGCCAGCAGACGGGACTGGAACACCGGGGAGCTGTTTTTT.

The J gene is TRBJ1-1, the V gene TRBV4-1; perhaps TRBD1 as D (6 bases). CDR1 and CDR2 (germline): MGHRA, YSYEKL. V was trimmed by 0 bases and J by 5 bases, leaving 13 bases between them. This CDR3 contains 15 residues. CDR3 sequence (DNA): TGCGCCAGCAGCCAAGATCTGGGGGCGCGGACTGAAGCTTTCTTT. This codes for CASSQDLGARTEAFF.

The chain carries TRBV5-1 and TRBJ2-4; 10 nucleotides match TRBD1. Trimming at V came to 4 bases and at J to 6 bases, leaving 7 bases not matched to a gene. The CDR3 sequence is 15 residues long. Germline CDR1 and CDR2: SGHRS and YFSETQ. The CDR3, as DNA: TGCGCCAGCAGCGTGGAGGGACAGGGGACAAACATTCAGTACTTC. This gives the protein CASSVEGQGTNIQYF.

This clone was seen a single time. The J gene is TRBJ1-1, the V gene TRBV9; 7 bases map to TRBD1. There are 15 residues in the CDR3. CDR1 is SGDLS and CDR2 is YYNGEE in the germline V gene. V shed 6 bases, J shed 3 bases, and the junction held 11 bases outside the gene matches. The CDR3 nucleotides read TGTGCCAGCAAGAAGCGGACAGGAGAGGACACTGAAGCTTTCTTT. It codes for CASKKRTGEDTEAFF.

V usage is TRBV19 and J usage is TRBJ1-2; D possibly corresponds to TRBD1 (6 bases). Trimming left V 6 bases short and J 5 bases short, with 16 bases between. CDR3 size: 14 residues. Germline CDR1 LNHDA, CDR2 SQIVND (reference sequence). The CDR3 DNA follows: TGTGCCAGTAGACGGGCAGGGGCCGCGTATGGCTACACCTTC. It is translated as CASRRAGAAYGYTF.

The chain carries TRBV2 and TRBJ1-5; no clear D gene. The CDR3 consists of 14 residues. The V end was cut by 0 bases, the J end by 0 bases, with 3 bases between. Germline V gene sequence: CDR1 SNHLY, CDR2 FYNNEI. The CDR3 DNA is TGTGCCAGCAGTGAAGCTTATAGCAATCAGCCCCAGCATTTT. Translated: CASSEAYSNQPQHF. The complete variable domain, with remaining parts taken from reference TRBV2 and TRBJ1-5, reads EPEVTQTPSHQVTQMGQEVILRCVPISNHLYFYWYRQILGQKVEFLVSFYNNEISEKSEIFDDQFSVERPDGSNFTLKIRSTKLEDSAMYFCASSEAYSNQPQHFGDGTRLSIL.

This clone was observed a few times. The V gene is TRBV6-5, the J gene TRBJ1-6, with 8 positions matching TRBD1. There are 14 residues in the CDR3. The ends lost 4 bases at V and 8 bases at J; junction bases unmatched: 4. The germline gives CDR1 MNHEY, CDR2 SVGAGI. The CDR3 DNA is TGTGCCAGCAGTTCAGGGGGCCAACATTCACCCCTCCACTTT. Protein: CASSSGGQHSPLHF.

The chain uses TRBV15 and TRBJ2-7; 7 nucleotides align to TRBD1. The trim removed 1 base at V and 2 bases at J, leaving 8 bases unmatched. Germline-derived CDR1 and CDR2 are LNHNV and YYDKDF (reference sequence). The CDR3 covers 16 residues. The CDR3 sequence is CATSRVWDRQTYEQYF. In DNA form, the CDR3 reads TGTGCCACCAGCAGAGTTTGGGACAGACAAACCTACGAGCAGTACTTC.

The chain has TRBV2 and TRBJ1-5, with D maybe TRBD1 (6 bases). V lost 1 base and J 9 bases, leaving 13 bases between the germline ends. This CDR3 is built from 14 residues. Per germline, CDR1 SNHLY and CDR2 FYNNEI. This CDR3 reads CASSEEQGSRPQHF. In nucleotides, the CDR3 is TGTGCCAGCAGTGAAGAGCAGGGGTCGAGGCCCCAGCATTTT.

This clone was seen a few times. The chain has TRBV6-1 and TRBJ2-7; 7 bases agree with TRBD1. With 5 bases clipped from V and 6 bases from J, the junction kept 7 bases outside the gene matches. Germline lookup yields CDR1 MNHNS and CDR2 SASEGT. The CDR3 is 13 residues long. The CDR3: CASSYSTGSEQYV. In nucleotides, the CDR3 is TGTGCCAGCAGTTATTCGACAGGGTCCGAGCAGTACGTC.

The chain couples TRBV5-4 to TRBJ2-3, with 8 bases fitting TRBD2. The CDR3 runs to 15 residues. With 2 bases clipped from V and 10 bases from J, the junction kept 12 bases outside the gene matches. Germline lookup yields CDR1 SGHNT and CDR2 YYREEE (reference sequence). The chain's CDR3 is CASSFLSSGGEPQYF. CDR3 coding DNA: TGTGCCAGCAGCTTTCTATCAAGCGGGGGAGAACCGCAGTATTTT.

CDR3 residues: CASSLGSGDYTGELFF. The CDR3 nucleotides are TGTGCCAGCAGCTTAGGTAGCGGGGACTACACCGGGGAGCTGTTTTTT. The rearrangement joins TRBV7-9 to TRBJ2-2, with 8 bases matching TRBD2. Per the germline V gene, CDR1 is SEHNR and CDR2 is FQNEAQ (reference sequence). The CDR3 is made up of 16 amino acids. The ends lost 1 base at V and 3 bases at J; junction bases unmatched: 4. Full variable domain (rest looked up from reference TRBV7-9 and TRBJ2-2): DTGVSQNPRHKITKRGQNVTFRCDPISEHNRLYWYRQTLGQGPEFLTYFQNEAQLEKSRLLSDRFSAERPKGSFSTLEIQRTEQGDSAMYLCASSLGSGDYTGELFFGEGSRLTVL.

The chain employs TRBV4-1 and TRBJ2-5; 9 bases match TRBD2. Per the germline V gene, CDR1 is MGHRA and CDR2 is YSYEKL. This CDR3 spans 16 amino acids. The trim removed 2 bases at V and 3 bases at J, leaving 7 bases unmatched. The CDR3 region is CASSQNQIAGEETQYF. DNA of the CDR3: TGCGCCAGCAGCCAAAACCAAATAGCGGGAGAAGAGACCCAGTACTTC.

The V gene is TRBV2, the J gene TRBJ1-1; tentatively, D is TRBD1 (6 bases). The V gene's germline CDR1 is SNHLY and CDR2 FYNNEI. V lost 8 bases and J 1 base, leaving 14 bases between the germline ends. The CDR3 is made up of 14 amino acids. The CDR3 loop is CASQGQERNTEAFF. The CDR3 nucleotides read TGTGCCAGCCAGGGGCAGGAGAGGAACACTGAAGCTTTCTTT.

This clone has just one count. This chain connects TRBV11-2 to TRBJ2-1; 10 positions match TRBD1. V trimming: 5 bases; J trimming: 5 bases; junction bases outside the gene matches: 6. The CDR3 runs to 15 residues. The germline V gene encodes CDR1 SGHAT and CDR2 FQNNGV. The CDR3 DNA is TGTGCCAGCAGCATACCGGGACAGGGGAACAATGAGCAGTTCTTC. This encodes CASSIPGQGNNEQFF.

This clone was counted between two and nine times. The same CDR3 can be traced to other DNA sequences in this sample. The chain is built from TRBV5-1 and TRBJ1-3; D not resolved. Germline loops: CDR1 SGHRS, CDR2 YFSETQ. This CDR3 is built from 15 residues. The V and J ends lost 2 bases and 0 bases respectively, with 9 bases between them. The CDR3 DNA follows: TGCGCCAGCAGCTTAGACGGGAGCTCTGGAAACACCATATATTTT. Translation gives CASSLDGSSGNTIYF.

The genes are TRBV14 and TRBJ2-1; weak D call: TRBD2 (6 bases). Germline CDR1 reads SGHDN; CDR2 reads FVKESK. Trimming took off 5 bases at V and 3 bases at J, with 14 bases between the two ends. The CDR3 length is 15 residues. The CDR3 region is CASSELASYYNEQFF. CDR3 coding DNA: TGTGCCAGCAGCGAACTAGCCAGTTACTACAATGAGCAGTTCTTC.

J is TRBJ2-2 and V is TRBV5-1; TRBD1 might be the D (7 bases). This CDR3 region has 15 residues. The germline gives CDR1 SGHRS, CDR2 YFSETQ. Deletions cut 4 bases from V and 4 bases from J, with 14 bases between. The CDR3 spells CASSRETGSTGELFF. Here the CDR3 DNA reads TGCGCCAGCAGCCGGGAGACAGGGAGCACCGGGGAGCTGTTTTTT.